A single sample gave rise to the 27 T cell receptor beta chains below, sequenced in a study of regulatory T cells in long-lasting Graves disease. Through Arm-PCR of CDR3 regions and iRepertoire HTBI primers, TCR beta libraries were built. From the multiplex PCR reads, TCRdb called clonotypes with MiXCR, one entry per CDR3 protein. This table has around 480,000 distinct CDR3 sequences, 16% appearing once. The time point denotes: newly diagnosed GD, antithyroid drugs for less than 3 months. After RNA was extracted from PBMCs, the TCR library was made from it. These same data were also listed under a study on T cells in Graves' hyperthyroidism and ophthalmopathy.

The sequencing here drew on peripheral blood mononuclear cells (PBMCs), taken at new diagnosis, from a patient treated with antithyroid drugs. These receptors all come from a woman aged 40-60 years with Graves disease.

The rearrangement links TRBV19 to TRBJ2-2, with D unclear. From germline, CDR1 is LNHDA and CDR2 SQIVND (reference sequence). The CDR3 covers 13 residues. The V end lost 3 bases, the J end lost 7 bases, and 9 bases lay between the germline ends. The CDR3 coding sequence is TGTGCCAGTAGTATGGGAAGGAACGGGGAGCTGTTTTTT. This sequence encodes CASSMGRNGELFF.

This clonotype has ten or more counts. The chain couples TRBV28 to TRBJ2-3; no firm D call. CDR3 length: 17 residues. Looked up from germline, CDR1 is MDHEN and CDR2 is SYDVKM. V lost 6 bases, J lost 1 base, and 20 bases lay in between. CDR3 in DNA: TGTGCCAGCAGCTACCTTCGCTTGGGATCCGGCACAGATACGCAGTATTTT. Its protein is CASSYLRLGSGTDTQYF.

The table lists this clonotype with a few counts. This sequence joins TRBV2 and TRBJ1-4; 10 nucleotides agree with TRBD1. V shed 6 bases, J shed 6 bases, and the junction held 4 bases outside the gene matches. The V gene's germline CDR1 is SNHLY and CDR2 FYNNEI. The length of the CDR3 is 14 residues. DNA of the CDR3: TGTGCCAGCAGGCCCGGGACAGGGGATGAAAAACTGTTTTTT. Amino acid sequence: CASRPGTGDEKLFF.

This clonotype was counted at least ten times. J is TRBJ2-1 and V is TRBV2; TRBD2 aligns across 9 bases. This CDR3 has 15 amino acids. Germline-derived CDR1 and CDR2 are SNHLY and FYNNEI. The trim removed 5 bases at V and 1 base at J, leaving 3 bases unmatched. For the CDR3, the DNA is TGTGCCAGCAGTTTAGCGGGAGATTCCTACAATGAGCAGTTCTTC. This translates into CASSLAGDSYNEQFF.

This clonotype was found a few times. The chain uses TRBV5-4 and TRBJ2-2, with TRBD2 matching 10 bases. The germline V gene encodes CDR1 SGHNT and CDR2 YYREEE (reference sequence). The CDR3 extends over 15 amino acids. The trim removed 4 bases at V and 7 bases at J, leaving 7 bases unmatched. This CDR3 reads CASSRLAGADGELFF. The CDR3 nucleotides read TGTGCCAGCAGCCGTCTAGCGGGGGCGGACGGGGAGCTGTTTTTT. Combining the CDR3 with reference TRBV5-4 and TRBJ2-2 gives the whole variable domain ETGVTQSPTHLIKTRGQQVTLRCSSQSGHNTVSWYQQALGQGPQFIFQYYREEENGRGNFPPRFSGLQFPNYSSELNVNALELDDSALYLCASSRLAGADGELFFGEGSRLTVL.

J is TRBJ2-3 and V is TRBV5-1, with D maybe TRBD1 (5 bases). V lost 0 bases to trimming and J lost 1 base, with 12 bases between them. The CDR3 length is 16 residues. Looked up from germline, CDR1 is SGHRS and CDR2 is YFSETQ. The chain's CDR3 is CASSLGSLGGTDTQYF. DNA of the CDR3: TGCGCCAGCAGCTTGGGGTCCTTAGGGGGCACAGATACGCAGTATTTT.

The table lists this clonotype with many counts. The chain has TRBV30 and TRBJ2-7, with a tentative D call TRBD2 (6 bases). The V end lost 0 bases, the J end lost 6 bases, and 6 bases lay between the germline ends. Germline CDR1 is GTSNPN and CDR2 is SVGIG (reference sequence). The CDR3 has 11 amino acids. CDR3 bases: TGTGCCTGGAGTGTGGGGGGCGAGCAGTACTTC. It specifies CAWSVGGEQYF.

This clonotype was counted ten times or more. V gene TRBV28 combines with J gene TRBJ2-2; 8 bases align to TRBD2. CDR1 and CDR2 (germline): MDHEN, SYDVKM. V lost 5 bases to trimming and J lost 2 bases; unmatched junction nucleotides: 7. The CDR3 length is 16 residues. The CDR3 protein is CASSRREDLNTGELFF. The CDR3 DNA reads TGTGCCAGCAGTAGGCGGGAGGATTTAAACACCGGGGAGCTGTTTTTT.

The chain links TRBV11-2 to TRBJ1-2; tentative D call: TRBD1 (5 bases). Germline-derived CDR1 and CDR2 are SGHAT and FQNNGV. Deletions cut 3 bases from V and 8 bases from J, with 16 bases between. CDR3 length: 14 residues. CDR3 loop: CASSLDMSLRGYTF. For the CDR3, the DNA is TGTGCCAGCAGCTTGGACATGTCGCTGCGAGGCTACACCTTC.

The chain uses TRBV6-2 or TRBV6-3 and TRBJ2-1; TRBD2 is a possible D gene (7 bases). The V gene lost 3 bases and the J gene lost 4 bases, with 19 bases spanning the gap. The CDR3 contains 17 residues. Germline assignment: CDR1 MNHEY and CDR2 SVGEGT. The DNA of the CDR3 is TGTGCCAGCAGTTATGGGGGGGGCAGTATGATTTACAATGAGCAGTTCTTC. Its protein product is CASSYGGGSMIYNEQFF.

This clonotype was seen at least ten times. The CDR3 here is CASSLGRLAGVAEQFF. Written as DNA, the CDR3 is TGTGCCAGCAGCTTAGGGAGACTAGCGGGGGTGGCTGAGCAGTTCTTC. This chain uses TRBV7-8 with TRBJ2-1, with 12 bases lining up with TRBD2. V gave up 1 base and J gave up 9 bases; unmatched junction bases: 7. The CDR3 contains 16 residues. CDR1 SGHVS and CDR2 FQNEAQ come from the germline V gene.

This clonotype was counted at least ten times. V usage is TRBV6-1 and J usage is TRBJ2-7; D perhaps matches TRBD2 (5 bases). CDR1 and CDR2 (germline): MNHNS, SASEGT. This CDR3 has 13 residues. Trimming removed 8 bases from V and 1 base from J, with 12 bases in between. The CDR3 DNA follows: TGTGCCAGCCAGGACTCATGGTCCTACGAGCAGTACTTC. Protein: CASQDSWSYEQYF.

Points on this clonotype: With a much larger clone just one base away, this may be a read error. V usage is TRBV11-1 and J usage is TRBJ1-4, with D unresolved. In germline, CDR1 is SGHAT, CDR2 FQDESV (reference sequence). The CDR3 is 14 residues long. The CDR3 DNA reads as TGTGTCAGCAGCCCCGGGCGAAGCCGAGAAAAACTGTTTTTT. This encodes CVSSPGRSREKLFF.

This clonotype has ten or more counts. This chain joins TRBV7-2 and TRBJ2-1; D call uncertain. The CDR3 has 13 residues. The germline CDR1 and CDR2 sequences are SGHTA and FQGNSA. Trimming took off 3 bases at V and 5 bases at J, with 8 bases between the two ends. CDR3 residues: CASSFVWNNEQFF. For the CDR3, the DNA is TGTGCCAGCAGCTTTGTGTGGAACAATGAGCAGTTCTTC.

Many counts were recorded for this clonotype. CDR3 bases: TGTGCCAGCACTAAACAGGGCCTCCAAGAGACCCAGTACTTC. Translation gives CASTKQGLQETQYF. The rearrangement links TRBV2 to TRBJ2-5; tentatively, D is TRBD1 (6 bases). The CDR3 has 14 residues. V lost 7 bases to trimming and J lost 1 base, with 13 bases between them. Looked up from germline, CDR1 is SNHLY and CDR2 is FYNNEI.

In this sample, this clonotype turned up a few times. This chain links TRBV11-2 with TRBJ1-5; D remains unclear. The V end lost 5 bases, the J end lost 1 base, and 9 bases lay between the germline ends. The CDR3 extends over 14 amino acids. CDR1 is SGHAT, CDR2 FQNNGV, per germline. The CDR3 coding sequence is TGTGCCAGCAGCGCCACCGGAAGCAATCAGCCCCAGCATTTT. Translated: CASSATGSNQPQHF.

This clonotype was seen many times. The gene calls are TRBV14 and TRBJ2-3; TRBD2 aligns across 15 bases. This CDR3 is 17 amino acids long. V shed 1 base and J 7 bases; nucleotides not matched to a gene: 6. Germline loops: CDR1 SGHDN, CDR2 FVKESK. The CDR3 DNA is TGTGCCAGCAGCCAAGGGACTAGCGGGGGGGCTAGGAATACGCAGTATTTT. Residues: CASSQGTSGGARNTQYF.

This clonotype has at least ten counts. The DNA for the CDR3 is TGCGCCAGCAGCTTGGTGGCAGGGCAGACCTACGAGCAGTACTTC. It encodes CASSLVAGQTYEQYF. The chain links TRBV5-1 to TRBJ2-7, with D possibly matching TRBD1 (5 bases). Germline lookup yields CDR1 SGHRS and CDR2 YFSETQ. Trimming left V 0 bases short and J 2 bases short, with 12 bases between. The CDR3 contains 15 residues.

This clonotype was observed a few times. The gene calls are TRBV9 and TRBJ2-2, with TRBD1 matching over 12 bases. Germline loops: CDR1 SGDLS, CDR2 YYNGEE. This CDR3 region has 16 residues. Trimming removed 4 bases from V and 6 bases from J; junction bases left unmatched: 7. The CDR3 sequence is CASSSPGQGASGELFF. The CDR3 DNA follows: TGTGCCAGCAGCAGCCCGGGACAGGGGGCTTCCGGGGAGCTGTTTTTT.

A note on this clonotype: A read error may explain this, as a much larger clone is one base away. V usage is TRBV12-3 or TRBV12-4 and J usage is TRBJ1-2; D might be TRBD1 (5 bases). Trimming left V 6 bases short and J 3 bases short, with 14 bases between. CDR3 size: 14 residues. The CDR3 loop is CASRGRERDYGYTF. CDR3 DNA sequence: TGTGCCAGCAGGGGCAGGGAGAGGGACTATGGCTACACCTTC.

This clonotype was detected ten times or more. The chain is built from TRBV27 and TRBJ1-1, with TRBD1 identical over 8 bases. The CDR3 runs 14 residues. With 5 bases clipped from V and 5 bases from J, the junction kept 7 bases outside the gene matches. Germline values: CDR1 MNHEY, CDR2 SMNVEV (reference sequence). The CDR3 DNA reads as TGTGCCAGCAGTGCCGACAGGGGAGGTACTGAAGCTTTCTTT. It codes for CASSADRGGTEAFF.

The table lists this clonotype with many counts. CDR3 bases: TGTGCCAGCAGTCCCACAGGGGGCGGAGAGACCCAGTACTTC. This encodes CASSPTGGGETQYF. This chain links TRBV2 with TRBJ2-5, with 9 bases that match TRBD1. The CDR3 is 14 amino acids. With V trimmed by 5 bases and J by 4 bases, 5 bases remained unmatched. Germline V gives CDR1 SNHLY, CDR2 FYNNEI.

This clonotype was found many times. The J gene is TRBJ2-3, the V gene TRBV6-5, with TRBD1 as a possible D gene (5 bases). The CDR3 covers 15 residues. The germline V gene encodes CDR1 MNHEY and CDR2 SVGAGI. V lost 3 bases, J lost 0 bases, and 10 bases lay in between. The CDR3 region is CASSYSRVSTDTQYF. The CDR3 DNA reads as TGTGCCAGCAGTTATTCCAGGGTGAGCACAGATACGCAGTATTTT.

This clonotype was counted ten times or more. The V call is TRBV7-2, the J call TRBJ2-2, with no clear D. The V gene lost 6 bases and the J gene lost 4 bases, with 12 bases spanning the gap. Germline CDR1 SGHTA, CDR2 FQGNSA. The length of the CDR3 is 14 residues. The CDR3 coding sequence is TGTGCCAGCAGTCTGACCAGTGTCACCGGGGAGCTGTTTTTT. It codes for CASSLTSVTGELFF.

This clonotype showed up many times. The rearrangement uses TRBV15 and TRBJ1-4; maybe TRBD1 (6 bases). Trimming removed 1 base at V and 8 bases at J, with 11 bases between. CDR1 is LNHNV, CDR2 YYDKDF, per germline (reference sequence). This CDR3 region has 14 residues. Here the CDR3 DNA reads TGTGCCACCAGCAGAGGCGTCACAGGGGAAAAACTGTTTTTT. Translating it yields CATSRGVTGEKLFF.

The gene calls are TRBV20-1 and TRBJ2-3; TRBD2 aligns across 14 bases. Germline V gives CDR1 DFQATT, CDR2 SNEGSKA (reference sequence). The CDR3 is made up of 15 amino acids. Unmatched junction bases numbered 8, after V lost 6 bases and J lost 6 bases. CDR3 nucleotides: TGCAGTGCGAGGGTGACTAGCGGGAGGGCTGATACGCAGTATTTT. As protein: CSARVTSGRADTQYF.

In its sample, this clonotype was seen a few times. Germline is not matched at one junction end, which may reflect a read error. The chain is built from TRBV12-3 or TRBV12-4 and TRBJ2-7, with D maybe TRBD2 (5 bases). The CDR3 totals 18 residues. Here the CDR3 DNA reads TGTGCCAGCAGGGACTCTAATGGCCGGACGGGGAGCTCCTGCGAGCAGTACTTC. Residues: CASRDSNGRTGSSCEQYF.